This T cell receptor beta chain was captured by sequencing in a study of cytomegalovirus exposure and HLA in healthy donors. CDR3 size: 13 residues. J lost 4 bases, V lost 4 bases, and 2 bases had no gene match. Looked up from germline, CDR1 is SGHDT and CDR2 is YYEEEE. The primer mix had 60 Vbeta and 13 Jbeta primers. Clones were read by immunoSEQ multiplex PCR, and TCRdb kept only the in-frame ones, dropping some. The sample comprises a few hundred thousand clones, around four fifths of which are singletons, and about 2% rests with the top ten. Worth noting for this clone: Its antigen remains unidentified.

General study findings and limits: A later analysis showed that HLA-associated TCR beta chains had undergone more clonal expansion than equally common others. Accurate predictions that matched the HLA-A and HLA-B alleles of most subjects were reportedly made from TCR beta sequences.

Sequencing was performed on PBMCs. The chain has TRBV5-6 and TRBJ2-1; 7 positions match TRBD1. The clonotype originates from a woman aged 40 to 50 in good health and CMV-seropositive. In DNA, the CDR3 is TGTGCCAGCAGCGGGACAGTTTACAATGAGCAGTTCTTC. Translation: CASSGTVYNEQFF.